The 17 T cell receptor beta chains given below trace back to one sample, sequenced in a study of cytomegalovirus exposure and HLA in healthy donors. It was with 60 Vbeta and 13 Jbeta primers that the PCR ran. Libraries were prepared by immunoSEQ multiplex PCR; TCRdb keeps only in-frame clonotypes and omits some of them. The table includes 100,000 to 150,000 clones, 65% to 80% detected once. The source material was PBMCs. These receptors all stem from a man between 60 and 75 years old in good health and CMV-seropositive.

The chain recombines TRBV10-2 with TRBJ2-5; 9 positions agree with TRBD1. Germline values: CDR1 WSHSY, CDR2 SAAADI. This CDR3 comprises 13 residues. With V trimmed by 6 bases and J by 4 bases, 3 bases remained unmatched. The CDR3 DNA is TGCGCCAGCAGGTTGACAGGGGGAGAGACCCAGTACTTC. This gives the protein CASRLTGGETQYF.

This clone occurred a few times. The V and J genes are TRBV6-5 and TRBJ1-5, with D maybe TRBD1 (6 bases). Germline lookup yields CDR1 MNHEY and CDR2 SVGAGI. The CDR3 covers 14 residues. Trimming cost V 2 bases and J 6 bases, with 11 bases left between them. Here the CDR3 DNA reads TGTGCCAGCAGTTACCACAGGGATGGTCAGCCCCAGCATTTT. Its translation is CASSYHRDGQPQHF.

The chain employs TRBV6-5 and TRBJ2-5; 7 nucleotides agree with TRBD1. CDR1 MNHEY and CDR2 SVGAGI come from the germline V gene. The CDR3 contains 14 residues. V dropped 0 bases and J dropped 6; count of bases not matched to a gene: 4. Here the CDR3 reads CASSYSRQGKTQYF. CDR3 DNA: TGTGCCAGCAGTTACTCTAGACAGGGAAAGACCCAGTACTTC.

The rearrangement links TRBV30 to TRBJ1-2, with 10 bases lining up with TRBD1. Germline V gene lookup returns CDR1 GTSNPN and CDR2 SVGIG (reference sequence). Trimming removed 4 bases from V and 4 bases from J; junction bases left unmatched: 6. CDR3 length equals 14 residues. This CDR3 is CAWTEDRGSYGYTF. DNA for the CDR3: TGTGCCTGGACGGAGGACAGGGGGAGCTATGGCTACACCTTC.

This chain links TRBV10-3 with TRBJ1-2; maybe TRBD1 (5 bases). V was trimmed by 3 bases and J by 4 bases, leaving 6 bases between them. The CDR3 contains 12 residues. The germline gives CDR1 ENHRY, CDR2 SYGVKD. CDR3 amino acids: CAISDGGYGYTF. CDR3 nucleotide sequence: TGTGCCATCAGTGACGGGGGCTATGGCTACACCTTC.

The genes are TRBV11-3 and TRBJ2-3, with D perhaps matching TRBD2 (5 bases). CDR3 length: 14 residues. Per the germline V gene, CDR1 is SGHNT and CDR2 is YENEEA. V was pared by 5 bases and J by 0 bases, with 9 bases between. The CDR3 loop is CASSQGGSTDTQYF. CDR3 nucleotide sequence: TGTGCCAGCAGCCAAGGCGGGAGCACAGATACGCAGTATTTT. Based on the CDR3 plus reference TRBV11-3 and TRBJ2-3, the full variable domain is EAGVVQSPRYKIIEKKQPVAFWCNPISGHNTLYWYLQNLGQGPELLIRYENEEAVDDSQLPKDRFSAERLKGVDSTLKIQPAELGDSAVYLCASSQGGSTDTQYFGPGTRLTVL.

The chain couples TRBV9 to TRBJ2-3, with 7 bases identical to TRBD1. The V gene's germline CDR1 is SGDLS and CDR2 YYNGEE. The CDR3 is made up of 14 amino acids. Germline trimming cut 4 bases from V and 7 bases from J; bases unmatched to any gene: 9. The CDR3 is CASSIEGAMNTQYF. The CDR3 DNA follows: TGTGCCAGCAGCATTGAGGGGGCCATGAATACGCAGTATTTT.

V is TRBV5-1 and J is TRBJ1-1; 7 bases fit TRBD1. Trimming took 5 bases from V and 0 from J; bases not matched to a gene: 10. Per germline, CDR1 SGHRS and CDR2 YFSETQ. The CDR3 covers 16 residues. The CDR3 DNA reads TGCGCCAGCAGTCTGGAGGGGGCAGGAGTGAACACTGAAGCTTTCTTT. Translated, it gives CASSLEGAGVNTEAFF.

V and J are TRBV6-6 and TRBJ2-3; D unclear. The length of the CDR3 is 13 residues. Trimming took 2 bases from V and 4 from J, leaving 7 bases between them. Germline assignment: CDR1 MNHNY and CDR2 SVGAGI (reference sequence). The chain's CDR3 is CASSYAAPDTQYF. CDR3 nucleotides: TGTGCCAGCAGTTACGCAGCGCCAGATACGCAGTATTTT.

This clone was detected only once. The chain is built from TRBV5-1 and TRBJ1-6; TRBD1 matches 7 bases. The ends lost 7 bases at V and 7 bases at J; junction bases unmatched: 2. CDR1 and CDR2 from the germline V gene are SGHRS and YFSETQ. There are 12 residues in the CDR3. The CDR3: CASGQENSPLHF. Written as DNA, the CDR3 is TGCGCCAGCGGACAGGAGAATTCACCCCTCCACTTT.

This clone is a singleton in its sample. This sequence joins TRBV18 and TRBJ1-2; no definite D call. The CDR3 runs to 15 residues. Trimming pared 3 bases from V and 4 bases from J, leaving 15 bases between. The germline V gene has CDR1 KGHSH and CDR2 LQKENI. CDR3 sequence (DNA): TGTGCCAGCTCACCTACCCGCCAGGCGTCCTATGGCTACACCTTC. It yields the protein CASSPTRQASYGYTF.

A few counts support this clone. This sequence joins TRBV5-1 and TRBJ2-1, with 10 bases fitting TRBD1. This CDR3 spans 15 amino acids. With V trimmed by 4 bases and J by 7 bases, 8 bases remained unmatched. CDR1 and CDR2 (germline): SGHRS, YFSETQ. The CDR3 DNA follows: TGCGCCAGCAGCCGGACAGGGGGGGGTAGGAATGAGCAGTTCTTC. Translating it yields CASSRTGGGRNEQFF.

The rearrangement uses TRBV5-6 and TRBJ2-7; D possibly corresponds to TRBD2 (5 bases). This CDR3 region has 15 residues. The V gene's germline CDR1 is SGHDT and CDR2 YYEEEE. Deletions cut 0 bases from V and 9 bases from J, with 19 bases between. CDR3 in amino acids: CASSLVTRRSSGQYF. The CDR3 DNA reads TGTGCCAGCAGCTTGGTTACTCGGAGGTCCTCGGGGCAGTACTTC.

This chain joins TRBV12-5 and TRBJ1-6; D ambiguous. Germline CDR1 LGHNT, CDR2 FRNRAP. Deletions cut 1 base from V and 7 bases from J, with 5 bases between. The CDR3 is 13 amino acids. In DNA form, the CDR3 reads TGTGCTAGTGGTTTGGATCCAAATTCACCCCTCCACTTT. Amino acids: CASGLDPNSPLHF.

This chain uses TRBV29-1 with TRBJ2-1; tentative D call: TRBD1 (5 bases). Germline V gene lookup returns CDR1 SQVTM and CDR2 ANQGSEA. The CDR3 is 13 residues long. Trimming shortened V by 7 bases and J by 1 base, and 11 bases separated the two germline ends. CDR3 region: CSALGQSYNEQFF. For the CDR3, the DNA is TGCAGCGCCCTGGGGCAATCCTACAATGAGCAGTTCTTC.

The chain uses TRBV30 and TRBJ1-5, with a possible D match to TRBD1 (5 bases). Germline V gives CDR1 GTSNPN, CDR2 SVGIG (reference sequence). The germline V and J ends were trimmed by 3 bases and 1 base, with 10 bases remaining between them. The CDR3 totals 14 residues. This CDR3 reads CAWSGGNSNQPQHF. CDR3 bases: TGTGCCTGGAGCGGGGGTAACAGCAATCAGCCCCAGCATTTT.

In this sample, this clone turned up a few times. J is TRBJ2-7 and V is TRBV6-5, with 9 bases aligning to TRBD2. Unmatched junction bases numbered 4, after V lost 2 bases and J lost 2 bases. CDR3 size: 15 residues. The germline gives CDR1 MNHEY, CDR2 SVGAGI. The CDR3 DNA is TGTGCCAGCAGTTACGGCCTAGCGGGGACCTACGAGCAGTACTTC. This sequence encodes CASSYGLAGTYEQYF.